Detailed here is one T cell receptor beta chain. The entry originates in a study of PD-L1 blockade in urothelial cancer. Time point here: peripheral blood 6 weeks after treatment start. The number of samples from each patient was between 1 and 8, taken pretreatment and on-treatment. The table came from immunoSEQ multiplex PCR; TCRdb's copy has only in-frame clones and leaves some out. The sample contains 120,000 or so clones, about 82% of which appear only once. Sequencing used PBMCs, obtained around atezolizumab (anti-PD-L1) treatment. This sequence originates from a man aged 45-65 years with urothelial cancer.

DNA of the CDR3: TGTGCCAGCAGCGCCGGGACTAGCGTATACAACGACGATTACAATGAGCAGTTCTTC. Translating gives CASSAGTSVYNDDYNEQFF. The chain has TRBV28 and TRBJ2-1, with 10 bases identical to TRBD2. Unmatched junction bases numbered 18, after V lost 6 bases and J lost 4 bases. Per the germline V gene, CDR1 is MDHEN and CDR2 is SYDVKM. The CDR3 is 19 residues long.